The 9 T cell receptor beta chains below were found in one sample sequenced in a study of molecular identifiers for immune sequencing clone quantification (dated by TCRdb to between 2018 and 2020). The library relied on PCR. Sequencing was carried out with an Illumina HiSeq 4000. TCRdb applied fastp at Q25 and MiXCR to the public reads, then kept only in-frame beta chains. CDR3 protein duplicates are merged, each entry listing the most common genes and DNA. The sample includes more than 450,000 distinct CDR3 sequences, with 20% to 25% observed a single time. The ten largest clones take up about 0.8% of the sample. Sequencing was performed on naive CD8+ T cells from blood, with Jurkat cell RNA spiked in. The cell subset or site label corresponds to: FACS-sorted CD8+CD4-CCR7+CD45RA+ naive T cells. These TCRs come from a human donor in good health. Some libraries in this study had Jurkat cell RNA spiked in.

This clonotype was detected many times. The chain recombines TRBV29-1 with TRBJ2-2; possibly TRBD2 for D (6 bases). Germline assignment: CDR1 SQVTM and CDR2 ANQGSEA. Trimming pared 3 bases from V and 5 bases from J, leaving 16 bases between. This CDR3 has 15 residues. Here the CDR3 reads CSVDAGIRGTGELFF. The CDR3 DNA sequence: TGCAGCGTTGATGCAGGGATCCGGGGGACCGGGGAGCTGTTTTTT.

The chain recombines TRBV20-1 with TRBJ2-1; D possibly corresponds to TRBD2 (6 bases). This CDR3 has 14 amino acids. The germline V gene encodes CDR1 DFQATT and CDR2 SNEGSKA (reference sequence). Trimming pared 4 bases from V and 0 bases from J, leaving 10 bases between. The CDR3 region has the DNA TGCAGTGCTAAGGGACTGAGCTCCTACAATGAGCAGTTCTTC. Residues: CSAKGLSSYNEQFF.

This clonotype appeared a few times. The chain employs TRBV12-3 or TRBV12-4 and TRBJ2-7, with TRBD2 identical over 8 bases. The J segment lost 4 bases and the V segment lost 7 bases, leaving 18 bases of the junction unmatched. The CDR3 has 17 residues. The chain's CDR3 is CASTNSRWGLVGYEQYF. The CDR3 coding sequence is TGTGCCAGCACCAACTCGCGATGGGGACTAGTGGGGTACGAGCAGTACTTC.

This clonotype turned up a few times. The chain carries TRBV27 and TRBJ1-4, with a possible D match to TRBD1 (5 bases). CDR3 length: 15 residues. V lost 1 base, J lost 7 bases, and 13 bases lay in between. CDR1 MNHEY and CDR2 SMNVEV come from the germline V gene (reference sequence). The CDR3 nucleotides read TGTGCCAGCAGTTTATGGGCAGGGCTAGGTGAAAAACTGTTTTTT. It yields the protein CASSLWAGLGEKLFF.

This clonotype occurred a few times. The CDR3 DNA is TGTGCCAGCAGCTCTCCGGAGGGCTACTACAATGAGCAGTTCTTC. This codes for CASSSPEGYYNEQFF. The chain has TRBV7-9 and TRBJ2-1; D possibly corresponds to TRBD2 (6 bases). CDR3 length: 15 residues. Germline V CDR1 and CDR2: SEHNR, FQNEAQ (reference sequence). The ends were cut back, 4 bases at V and 3 bases at J, with 13 bases in the middle.

This clonotype was seen repeatedly, ten times or more. V and J are TRBV7-2 and TRBJ2-7; D might be TRBD1 (6 bases). V was cut by 4 bases and J by 4 bases, with 26 bases left in between. The CDR3 sequence is 18 residues long. Germline V gene sequence: CDR1 SGHTA, CDR2 FQGNSA. The DNA for the CDR3 is TGTGCCAGCAGCTCTAGGACAGAGGCCACTAAGAGGAAATACGAGCAGTACTTC. Amino acids: CASSSRTEATKRKYEQYF.

This sequence joins TRBV30 and TRBJ1-5; maybe TRBD1 (5 bases). This CDR3 is 14 amino acids long. Deletions cut 0 bases from V and 4 bases from J, with 10 bases between. From germline, CDR1 is GTSNPN and CDR2 SVGIG (reference sequence). The CDR3 is CAWSVWGENQPQHF. The CDR3 DNA is TGTGCCTGGAGTGTTTGGGGGGAAAATCAGCCCCAGCATTTT.

Regarding this clonotype: A read error may explain this, as a much larger clone is one base away. The chain carries TRBV5-1 and TRBJ2-5; 8 bases agree with TRBD1. Germline loops: CDR1 SGHRS, CDR2 YFSETQ. Trimming at V came to 2 bases and at J to 7 bases, leaving 10 bases not matched to a gene. The CDR3 is 15 residues long. Here the CDR3 reads CASSFTTGDKGTQYF. DNA for the CDR3: TGCGCCAGCAGCTTTACGACAGGGGATAAAGGGACCCAGTACTTC.

This clonotype was picked up many times. The chain is built from TRBV19 and TRBJ2-5; D gene uncertain. CDR1 and CDR2 from the germline V gene are LNHDA and SQIVND (reference sequence). V was shortened by 4 bases and J by 0 bases, with 9 bases between the two germline ends. The CDR3 loop spans 14 amino acids. CDR3 sequence: CASSKRLNQETQYF. The CDR3 bases are TGTGCCAGTAGTAAACGACTGAACCAAGAGACCCAGTACTTC.